The 15 T cell receptor beta chains given below trace back to one sample, sequenced in a study of T cell responses to AZD1222 COVID-19 vaccine. Assay: immunoSEQ multiplex PCR; the TCRdb copy retains only in-frame clones and omits some. The sample consists of roughly 100,000 clones, more than 75% of them appearing once. The specimen was peripheral blood, collected on day 0 of AZD1222 vaccination. The receptors derive from an adult in good health.

The chain has TRBV19 and TRBJ2-1, with 10 bases fitting TRBD2. V was pared by 5 bases and J by 4 bases, with 8 bases of the junction left unmatched. CDR3 length equals 16 residues. Germline loops: CDR1 LNHDA, CDR2 SQIVND (reference sequence). The CDR3 region is CASSVQLAGPYNEQFF. The CDR3, as DNA: TGTGCCAGTAGTGTCCAACTAGCGGGGCCTTACAATGAGCAGTTCTTC.

The chain joins TRBV5-1 to TRBJ2-7, with 10 bases matching TRBD2. V shed 4 bases and J 2 bases; nucleotides not matched to a gene: 6. Looked up from germline, CDR1 is SGHRS and CDR2 is YFSETQ. This CDR3 is built from 15 residues. The CDR3 loop reads CASSTTTSGAYEQYF. In DNA, the CDR3 is TGCGCCAGCAGCACCACCACTAGCGGGGCCTACGAGCAGTACTTC. The full variable domain, rest sourced from reference TRBV5-1 and TRBJ2-7, is KAGVTQTPRYLIKTRGQQVTLSCSPISGHRSVSWYQQTPGQGLQFLFEYFSETQRNKGNFPGRFSGRQFSNSRSEMNVSTLELGDSALYLCASSTTTSGAYEQYFGPGTRLTVT.

The chain recombines TRBV9 with TRBJ2-5; 9 bases are a match to TRBD2. V lost 0 bases to trimming and J lost 5 bases; unmatched junction nucleotides: 11. This CDR3 region has 17 residues. Germline V gives CDR1 SGDLS, CDR2 YYNGEE. Here the CDR3 reads CASSVGGSGSRWETQYF. The CDR3 DNA reads TGTGCCAGCAGCGTAGGGGGTAGCGGGAGTCGGTGGGAGACCCAGTACTTC. Full variable domain (missing parts from reference TRBV9 and TRBJ2-5): DSGVTQTPKHLITATGQRVTLRCSPRSGDLSVYWYQQSLDQGLQFLIQYYNGEERAKGNILERFSAQQFPDLHSELNLSSLELGDSALYFCASSVGGSGSRWETQYFGPGTRLLVL.

The chain links TRBV9 to TRBJ2-1; D tentatively reads TRBD1 or TRBD2 (5 bases each). V was pared by 1 base and J by 9 bases, with 11 bases between. CDR1 is SGDLS, CDR2 YYNGEE, per germline. The CDR3 sequence is 13 residues long. CDR3 DNA sequence: TGTGCCAGCAGCGTATTGGTTGGGGGTGAGCAGTTCTTC. Amino acid sequence: CASSVLVGGEQFF.

This clone was recorded only once. The gene calls are TRBV29-1 and TRBJ2-7, with TRBD2 matching 8 bases. With 3 bases clipped from V and 3 bases from J, the junction kept 4 bases outside the gene matches. Germline CDR1 is SQVTM and CDR2 is ANQGSEA. This CDR3 has 13 amino acids. CDR3 amino acids: CSVEVSGIYEQYF. The CDR3 bases are TGCAGCGTTGAGGTTAGCGGGATCTACGAGCAGTACTTC.

This chain connects TRBV7-2 to TRBJ2-1, with 8 nucleotides matching TRBD1. The germline V gene encodes CDR1 SGHTA and CDR2 FQGNSA. The CDR3 contains 13 residues. V lost 4 bases and J lost 7; bases outside the gene matches: 3. Here the CDR3 DNA reads TGTGCCAGCAGCTCGGACAGGGTTAATGAGCAGTTCTTC. Translated: CASSSDRVNEQFF.

The chain joins TRBV5-4 to TRBJ2-3; D remains ambiguous. Germline V gene sequence: CDR1 SGHNT, CDR2 YYREEE (reference sequence). V lost 2 bases to trimming and J lost 2 bases, with 12 bases between them. The CDR3 spans 15 residues. This chain's CDR3 is CASSFPGRYTDTQYF. CDR3 coding DNA: TGTGCCAGCAGCTTCCCGGGTCGCTACACAGATACGCAGTATTTT.

This clone showed up just once. This chain's CDR3 is CASSGQGLTEAFF. The CDR3 DNA follows: TGTGCCAGTAGCGGACAGGGGTTGACTGAAGCTTTCTTT. The chain couples TRBV19 to TRBJ1-1; 9 bases are shared with TRBD1. This CDR3 has 13 residues. Germline values: CDR1 LNHDA, CDR2 SQIVND (reference sequence). Germline trimming cut 6 bases from V and 5 bases from J; bases unmatched to any gene: 4. The full variable domain, rest sourced from reference TRBV19 and TRBJ1-1, is DGGITQSPKYLFRKEGQNVTLSCEQNLNHDAMYWYRQDPGQGLRLIYYSQIVNDFQKGDIAEGYSVSREKKESFPLTVTSAQKNPTAFYLCASSGQGLTEAFFGQGTRLTVV.

This chain links TRBV30 with TRBJ2-7; D perhaps matches TRBD2 (6 bases). The CDR3 consists of 13 residues. Trimming left V 2 bases short and J 3 bases short, with 11 bases between. The germline V gene encodes CDR1 GTSNPN and CDR2 SVGIG (reference sequence). CDR3 residues: CAWSPWGVYEQYF. CDR3 DNA sequence: TGTGCCTGGAGTCCTTGGGGGGTCTACGAGCAGTACTTC.

The chain is built from TRBV3-1 (or the pseudogene TRBV3-2) and TRBJ1-3; D unclear. The CDR3 is 15 residues long. Trimming cost V 0 bases and J 1 base, with 7 bases left between them. CDR1 is LGHDT and CDR2 is YNNKEL in the germline V gene (reference sequence). The CDR3 region is CASSQERGSGNTIYF. DNA for the CDR3: TGTGCCAGCAGCCAAGAGCGCGGGTCTGGAAACACCATATATTTT.

V and J are TRBV5-1 and TRBJ1-2; 7 bases align to TRBD1. CDR3 length: 13 amino acids. CDR1 SGHRS and CDR2 YFSETQ come from the germline V gene. Trimming cost V 3 bases and J 6 bases; bases outside gene matches: 5. The CDR3 here is CASSSTGRDGYTF. The CDR3 nucleotides read TGCGCCAGCAGCTCGACAGGGCGGGATGGCTACACCTTC.

The rearrangement uses TRBV12-3 or TRBV12-4 and TRBJ2-3; perhaps TRBD2 as D (6 bases). The CDR3 runs 13 residues. V gave up 1 base and J gave up 5 bases, with 7 bases separating them. In DNA, the CDR3 is TGTGCCAGCAGTTTAGGAGCGGGAGATACGCAGTATTTT. Translation: CASSLGAGDTQYF.

This chain links TRBV5-4 with TRBJ1-3; a weak D match, TRBD1 (5 bases). Trimming took 4 bases from V and 3 from J, leaving 11 bases between them. The CDR3 contains 14 residues. The germline gives CDR1 SGHNT, CDR2 YYREEE (reference sequence). The CDR3 is CASSLRGVGNTIYF. The CDR3 DNA reads TGTGCCAGCAGCCTGAGAGGGGTTGGAAACACCATATATTTT. Based on the CDR3 plus reference TRBV5-4 and TRBJ1-3, the full variable domain is ETGVTQSPTHLIKTRGQQVTLRCSSQSGHNTVSWYQQALGQGPQFIFQYYREEENGRGNFPPRFSGLQFPNYSSELNVNALELDDSALYLCASSLRGVGNTIYFGEGSWLTVV.

The V call is TRBV7-9, the J call TRBJ2-3; TRBD2 matches 9 bases. V lost 6 bases, J lost 2 bases, and 9 bases stayed unmatched. This CDR3 spans 16 amino acids. Looked up from germline, CDR1 is SEHNR and CDR2 is FQNEAQ (reference sequence). CDR3 protein: CASRLAGFSTTDTQYF. The CDR3, as DNA: TGTGCCAGCAGGCTAGCGGGATTCTCCACCACAGATACGCAGTATTTT.

The genes are TRBV7-2 and TRBJ2-7; perhaps TRBD2 as D (6 bases). V was clipped by 1 base and J by 2 bases, with 9 bases between them. In germline, CDR1 is SGHTA, CDR2 FQGNSA. The CDR3 consists of 14 residues. DNA for the CDR3: TGTGCCAGCAGCTTAGTTCCTAGCGCCTACGAGCAGTACTTC. Its protein product is CASSLVPSAYEQYF.